These 14 T cell receptor beta chains were sequenced from one sample in a study of beta chain features in type 1 diabetes. Reverse transcribing all isolated RNA meant expressed TCRB transcripts were sequenced. Produced via immunoSEQ multiplex PCR; TCRdb's table is partial and in-frame only. This sample has over 700,000 clones, with roughly 16% found just once. Material: naive CD4+ T cells from blood. The source is a young woman in good health.

V gene TRBV7-9 combines with J gene TRBJ2-2, with 12 bases fitting TRBD2. The junction had 9 bases not matched to a gene; V was cut back by 5 bases and J by 5 bases. This CDR3 has 17 residues. CDR1 is SEHNR and CDR2 is FQNEAQ in the germline V gene (reference sequence). In nucleotides, the CDR3 is TGTGCCAGCAGCCACGGACTAGCGGGAAAGCAGACCGGGGAGCTGTTTTTT. Protein sequence: CASSHGLAGKQTGELFF.

The rearrangement joins TRBV13 to TRBJ1-2; D gene unclear. The germline V gene has CDR1 PRHDT and CDR2 FYEKMQ (reference sequence). Trimming shortened V by 1 base and J by 5 bases, and 8 bases separated the two germline ends. The CDR3 runs 13 residues. The CDR3 coding sequence is TGTGCCAGCAGCTTAGACGGACGTTATGGCTACACCTTC. It specifies CASSLDGRYGYTF.

This clone has just a few counts. The V gene is TRBV11-2, the J gene TRBJ2-4; D gene uncertain. This CDR3 has 15 amino acids. Trimming shortened V by 2 bases and J by 7 bases, and 15 bases separated the two germline ends. CDR1 and CDR2 from the germline V gene are SGHAT and FQNNGV. The chain's CDR3 is CASSLSLVIGNIQYF. The CDR3 DNA reads as TGTGCCAGCAGCTTATCTCTAGTAATCGGGAACATTCAGTACTTC.

This clone was observed a few times. The genes are TRBV7-6 and TRBJ2-1; 10 nucleotides match TRBD2. Germline values: CDR1 SGHVS, CDR2 FNYEAQ. V shed 5 bases, J shed 0 bases, and the junction held 4 bases outside the gene matches. CDR3 length: 16 residues. The CDR3 nucleotides are TGTGCCAGCAGCGAAAGCGGGGGGGTCTCCTACAATGAGCAGTTCTTC. This encodes CASSESGGVSYNEQFF.

In this sample, this clone turned up a few times. The chain links TRBV19 to TRBJ2-1; 9 nucleotides agree with TRBD2. The ends lost 3 bases at V and 7 bases at J; junction bases unmatched: 7. The CDR3 length is 15 residues. Germline values: CDR1 LNHDA, CDR2 SQIVND (reference sequence). CDR3 in amino acids: CASSIGASGMNEQFF. The DNA of the CDR3 is TGTGCCAGTAGTATCGGGGCTAGCGGGATGAATGAGCAGTTCTTC.

The V call is TRBV7-2, the J call TRBJ2-2; TRBD1 aligns across 10 bases. In germline, CDR1 is SGHTA, CDR2 FQGNSA. This CDR3 contains 15 residues. After removal of 5 bases from V and 6 bases from J, the junction contained 6 bases not matched to a gene. The CDR3: CASSPRDRGSGELFF. Written as DNA, the CDR3 is TGTGCCAGCAGCCCCCGGGACAGGGGTTCCGGGGAGCTGTTTTTT. Full variable domain (rest looked up from reference TRBV7-2 and TRBJ2-2): GAGVSQSPSNKVTEKGKDVELRCDPISGHTALYWYRQSLGQGLEFLIYFQGNSAPDKSGLPSDRFSAERTGGSVSTLTIQRTQQEDSAVYLCASSPRDRGSGELFFGEGSRLTVL.

The rearrangement joins TRBV7-2 to TRBJ2-3, with TRBD2 matching over 11 bases. V trimming: 5 bases; J trimming: 11 bases; junction bases outside the gene matches: 15. Germline V gene lookup returns CDR1 SGHTA and CDR2 FQGNSA. The CDR3 extends over 16 amino acids. CDR3 sequence (DNA): TGTGCCAGCAGCATAGAAGGGACTAGCGGACAACGGGGGCAGTATTTT. Residues: CASSIEGTSGQRGQYF.

This clone appeared a few times. The chain uses TRBV5-4 and TRBJ2-5, with D unresolved. Trimming left V 0 bases short and J 5 bases short, with 8 bases between. Germline CDR1 is SGHNT and CDR2 is YYREEE (reference sequence). The CDR3 runs 13 residues. The CDR3 nucleotides are TGTGCCAGCAGCTTGGCCTCGGAGGAGACCCAGTACTTC. Residues: CASSLASEETQYF.

This clone has only a few counts. The chain links TRBV7-9 to TRBJ2-3; 9 bases fit TRBD2. The CDR3 contains 14 residues. The V and J ends lost 3 bases and 5 bases, in that order; junction bases with no gene match: 3. The V gene's germline CDR1 is SEHNR and CDR2 FQNEAQ (reference sequence). CDR3 in amino acids: CASSLNSGRDTQYF. The CDR3 DNA follows: TGTGCCAGCAGCTTGAATAGCGGGAGAGATACGCAGTATTTT. The complete variable domain, with remaining parts taken from reference TRBV7-9 and TRBJ2-3, reads DTGVSQNPRHKITKRGQNVTFRCDPISEHNRLYWYRQTLGQGPEFLTYFQNEAQLEKSRLLSDRFSAERPKGSFSTLEIQRTEQGDSAMYLCASSLNSGRDTQYFGPGTRLTVL.

This clone was seen a handful of times. The chain employs TRBV15 and TRBJ2-1; D unresolved. Germline V gives CDR1 LNHNV, CDR2 YYDKDF (reference sequence). The CDR3 runs 14 residues. V lost 7 bases and J 6 bases, leaving 16 bases between the germline ends. CDR3 DNA sequence: TGTGCCACCAAGAACCGGGCTCCGATCAATGAGCAGTTCTTC. This translates into CATKNRAPINEQFF.

The chain has TRBV19 and TRBJ2-7, with D perhaps given as TRBD1 or TRBD2 (5 bases each). Trimming took 3 bases from V and 9 from J, leaving 18 bases between them. The CDR3 length is 14 residues. The germline V gene has CDR1 LNHDA and CDR2 SQIVND (reference sequence). This chain's CDR3 is CASSIGAEATVQYF. The DNA for the CDR3 is TGTGCCAGTAGTATCGGGGCTGAGGCTACGGTGCAGTACTTC.

J is TRBJ2-5 and V is TRBV15; TRBD2 is a possible D gene (5 bases). Germline-derived CDR1 and CDR2 are LNHNV and YYDKDF (reference sequence). The length of the CDR3 is 15 residues. The V end lost 4 bases, the J end lost 5 bases, and 17 bases lay between the germline ends. CDR3 in DNA: TGTGCCACCAGCACTAGGACTCGCGGGTTGGAGACCCAGTACTTC. Protein sequence: CATSTRTRGLETQYF.

The chain joins TRBV5-1 to TRBJ2-1; 11 bases are a match to TRBD2. Trimming at V came to 2 bases and at J to 9 bases, leaving 7 bases not matched to a gene. The CDR3 sequence is 15 residues long. Germline assignment: CDR1 SGHRS and CDR2 YFSETQ. The CDR3 region is CASSFELAGVFEQFF. The DNA for the CDR3 is TGCGCCAGCAGCTTCGAACTAGCGGGAGTTTTTGAGCAGTTCTTC.

The J gene is TRBJ2-5, the V gene TRBV5-6; D is unclear. Deletions cut 3 bases from V and 9 bases from J, with 15 bases between. The CDR3 runs 13 residues. CDR1 and CDR2 (germline): SGHDT, YYEEEE. The CDR3: CASSSNMGLAQYF. The CDR3, as DNA: TGTGCCAGCAGCTCGAACATGGGATTGGCCCAGTACTTC.